This T cell receptor beta chain is from a study of graft-versus-host responses after intestinal transplantation. With respect to this clone: No antigen is known for it.

Unmatched junction bases numbered 6, after V lost 6 bases and J lost 5 bases. The CDR3 is 14 residues long. CDR1 is SNHLY, CDR2 FYNNEI, per germline. Sequencing was performed with immunoSEQ multiplex PCR; in TCRdb, only in-frame clones are kept and a portion is missing. The top ten hold around 0.6% of the sample, which has 40,000 to 55,000 clones, around 90% seen once. Sequencing was performed on unstimulated CD4+ T cells sorted from spleen or lymph node cells, taken before transplant. V is TRBV2 and J is TRBJ2-3; TRBD2 aligns across 9 bases. This TCR came from a human donor who was the organ donor for an intestinal transplant. The CDR3 sequence: CASRGGLAGDTQYF. The CDR3 DNA sequence: TGTGCCAGCAGGGGGGGACTAGCAGGAGATACGCAGTATTTT.